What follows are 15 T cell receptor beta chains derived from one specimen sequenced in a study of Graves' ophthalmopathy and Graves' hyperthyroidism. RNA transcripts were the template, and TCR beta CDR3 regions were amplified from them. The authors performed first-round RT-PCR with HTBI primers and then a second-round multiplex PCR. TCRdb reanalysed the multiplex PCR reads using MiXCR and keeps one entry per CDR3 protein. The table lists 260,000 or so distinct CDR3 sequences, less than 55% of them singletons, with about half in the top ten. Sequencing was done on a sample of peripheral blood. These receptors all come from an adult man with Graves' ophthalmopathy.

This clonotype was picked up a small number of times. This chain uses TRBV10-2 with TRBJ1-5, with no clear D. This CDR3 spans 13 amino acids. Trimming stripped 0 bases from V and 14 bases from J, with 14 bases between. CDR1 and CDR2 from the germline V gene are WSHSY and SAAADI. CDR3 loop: CASSESGLFHEHF. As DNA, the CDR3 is TGCGCCAGCAGTGAGTCGGGCTTGTTCCACGAGCATTTT.

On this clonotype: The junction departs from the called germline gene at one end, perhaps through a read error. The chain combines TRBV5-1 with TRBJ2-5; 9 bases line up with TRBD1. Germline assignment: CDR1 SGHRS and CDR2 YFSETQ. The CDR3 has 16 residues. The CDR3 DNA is TGTGCCAGCAGCTTGGGTTCACAGGGGGCCTTGGAGACCCAGTACTTC. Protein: CASSLGSQGALETQYF.

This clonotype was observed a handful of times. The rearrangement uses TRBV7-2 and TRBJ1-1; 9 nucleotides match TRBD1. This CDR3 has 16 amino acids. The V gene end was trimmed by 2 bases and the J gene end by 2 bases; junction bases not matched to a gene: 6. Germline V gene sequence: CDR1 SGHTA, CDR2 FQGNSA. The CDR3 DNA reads TGTGCCAGCAGCTTAAGGACAGGGGCCATAAACACTGAAGCTTTCTTT. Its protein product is CASSLRTGAINTEAFF.

CDR3 sequence: CASSSRQARNTEAFF. In nucleotides, the CDR3 is TGTGCCAGCAGCTCCAGACAGGCGAGGAACACTGAAGCTTTCTTT. The chain links TRBV7-2 to TRBJ1-1; D perhaps matches TRBD1 (6 bases). Germline loops: CDR1 SGHTA, CDR2 FQGNSA. V gave up 4 bases and J gave up 1 base, with 13 bases separating them. This CDR3 has 15 amino acids.

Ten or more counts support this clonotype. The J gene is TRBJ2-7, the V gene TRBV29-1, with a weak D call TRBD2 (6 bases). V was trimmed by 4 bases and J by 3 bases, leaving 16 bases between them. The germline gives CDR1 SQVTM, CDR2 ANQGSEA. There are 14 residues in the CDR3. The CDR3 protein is CSVASSEGGYEQYF. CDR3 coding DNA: TGCAGCGTTGCTTCTAGCGAGGGAGGCTACGAGCAGTACTTC.

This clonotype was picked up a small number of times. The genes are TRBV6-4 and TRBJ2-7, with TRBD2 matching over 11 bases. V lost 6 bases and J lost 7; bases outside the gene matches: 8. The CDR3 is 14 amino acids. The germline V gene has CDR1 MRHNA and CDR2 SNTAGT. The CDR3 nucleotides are TGTGCCAGCAGGGTTAGCGGGAGGGCTAATGAGCAGTACTTC. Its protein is CASRVSGRANEQYF.

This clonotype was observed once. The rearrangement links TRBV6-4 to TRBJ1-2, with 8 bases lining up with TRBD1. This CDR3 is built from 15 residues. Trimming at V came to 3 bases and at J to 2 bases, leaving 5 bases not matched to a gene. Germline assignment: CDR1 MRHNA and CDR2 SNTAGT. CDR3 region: CASSDPRTGNYGYTF. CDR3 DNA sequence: TGTGCCAGCAGTGATCCGAGGACAGGGAACTATGGCTACACCTTC.

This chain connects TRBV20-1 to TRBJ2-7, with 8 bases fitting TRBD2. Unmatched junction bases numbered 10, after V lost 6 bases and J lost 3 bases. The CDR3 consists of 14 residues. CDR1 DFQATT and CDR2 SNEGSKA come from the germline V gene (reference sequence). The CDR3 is CSASGAGDYYEQYF. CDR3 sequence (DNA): TGCAGTGCCTCTGGAGCGGGAGATTACTACGAGCAGTACTTC.

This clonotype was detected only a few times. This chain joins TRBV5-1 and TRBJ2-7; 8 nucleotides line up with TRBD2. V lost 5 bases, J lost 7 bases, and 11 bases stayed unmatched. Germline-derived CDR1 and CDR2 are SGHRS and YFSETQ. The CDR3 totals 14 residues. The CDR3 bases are TGCGCCAGCAGACGGGGGGGGGACTCTGGAGAGCAGTACTTC. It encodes CASRRGGDSGEQYF.

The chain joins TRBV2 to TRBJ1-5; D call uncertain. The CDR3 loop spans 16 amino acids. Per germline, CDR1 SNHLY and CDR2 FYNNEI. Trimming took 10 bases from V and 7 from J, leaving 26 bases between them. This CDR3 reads CATSRDLNWGGQPQHF. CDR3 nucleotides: TGTGCCACCAGCAGAGATCTAAATTGGGGAGGACAGCCCCAGCATTTT.

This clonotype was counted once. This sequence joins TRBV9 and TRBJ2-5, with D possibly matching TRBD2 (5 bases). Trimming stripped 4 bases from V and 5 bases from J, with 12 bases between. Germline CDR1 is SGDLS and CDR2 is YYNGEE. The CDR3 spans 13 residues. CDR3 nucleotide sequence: TGTGCCAGCAGCCCCACTACGGGGGAGACCCAGTACTTC. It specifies CASSPTTGETQYF. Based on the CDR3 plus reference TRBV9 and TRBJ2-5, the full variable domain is DSGVTQTPKHLITATGQRVTLRCSPRSGDLSVYWYQQSLDQGLQFLIQYYNGEERAKGNILERFSAQQFPDLHSELNLSSLELGDSALYFCASSPTTGETQYFGPGTRLLVL.

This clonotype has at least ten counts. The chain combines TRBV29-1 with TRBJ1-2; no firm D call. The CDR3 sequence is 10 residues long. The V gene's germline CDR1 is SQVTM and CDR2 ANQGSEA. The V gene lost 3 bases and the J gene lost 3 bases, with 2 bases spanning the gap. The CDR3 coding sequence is TGCAGCGTTGATGACTATGGCTACACCTTC. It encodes CSVDDYGYTF.

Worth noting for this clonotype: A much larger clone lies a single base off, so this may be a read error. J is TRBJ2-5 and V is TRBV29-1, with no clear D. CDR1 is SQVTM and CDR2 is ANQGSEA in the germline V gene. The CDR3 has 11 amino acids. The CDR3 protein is CSVKQQEIQYF. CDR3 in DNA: TGCAGCGTTAAACAGCAAGAGATCCAGTACTTC.

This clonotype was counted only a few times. This CDR3 is CASSVTSAETQYF. CDR3 DNA sequence: TGTGCCAGCAGTGTAACCAGCGCGGAGACCCAGTACTTC. The chain uses TRBV25-1 and TRBJ2-5, with D uncertain. V was cut by 4 bases and J by 5 bases, with 11 bases left in between. CDR1 and CDR2 from the germline V gene are MGHDK and SYGVNS. The CDR3 consists of 13 residues.

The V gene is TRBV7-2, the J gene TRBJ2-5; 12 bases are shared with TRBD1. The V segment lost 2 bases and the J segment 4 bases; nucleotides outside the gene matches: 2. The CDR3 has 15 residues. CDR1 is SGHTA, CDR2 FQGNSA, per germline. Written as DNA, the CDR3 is TGTGCCAGCAGCTTACCGGGACAGGGGGCAGAGACCCAGTACTTC. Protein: CASSLPGQGAETQYF. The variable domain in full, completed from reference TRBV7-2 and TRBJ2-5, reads GAGVSQSPSNKVTEKGKDVELRCDPISGHTALYWYRQSLGQGLEFLIYFQGNSAPDKSGLPSDRFSAERTGGSVSTLTIQRTQQEDSAVYLCASSLPGQGAETQYFGPGTRLLVL.